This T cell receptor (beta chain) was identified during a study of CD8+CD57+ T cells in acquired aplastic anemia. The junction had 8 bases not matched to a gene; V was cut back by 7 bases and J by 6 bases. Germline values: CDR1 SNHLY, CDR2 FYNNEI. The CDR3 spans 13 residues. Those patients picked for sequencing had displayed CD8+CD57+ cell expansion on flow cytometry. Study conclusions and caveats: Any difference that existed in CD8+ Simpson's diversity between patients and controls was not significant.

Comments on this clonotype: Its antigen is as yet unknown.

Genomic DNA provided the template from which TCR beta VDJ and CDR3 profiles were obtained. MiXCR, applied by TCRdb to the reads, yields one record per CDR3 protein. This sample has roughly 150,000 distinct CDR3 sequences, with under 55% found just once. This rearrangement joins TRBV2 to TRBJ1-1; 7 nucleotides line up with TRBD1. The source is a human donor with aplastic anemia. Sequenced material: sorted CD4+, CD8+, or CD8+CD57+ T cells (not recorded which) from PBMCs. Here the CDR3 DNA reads TGTGCCAGCACCAGAACGACAGGGTCTGAAGCTTTCTTT. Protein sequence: CASTRTTGSEAFF. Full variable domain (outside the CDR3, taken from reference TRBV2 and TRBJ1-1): EPEVTQTPSHQVTQMGQEVILRCVPISNHLYFYWYRQILGQKVEFLVSFYNNEISEKSEIFDDQFSVERPDGSNFTLKIRSTKLEDSAMYFCASTRTTGSEAFFGQGTRLTVV.